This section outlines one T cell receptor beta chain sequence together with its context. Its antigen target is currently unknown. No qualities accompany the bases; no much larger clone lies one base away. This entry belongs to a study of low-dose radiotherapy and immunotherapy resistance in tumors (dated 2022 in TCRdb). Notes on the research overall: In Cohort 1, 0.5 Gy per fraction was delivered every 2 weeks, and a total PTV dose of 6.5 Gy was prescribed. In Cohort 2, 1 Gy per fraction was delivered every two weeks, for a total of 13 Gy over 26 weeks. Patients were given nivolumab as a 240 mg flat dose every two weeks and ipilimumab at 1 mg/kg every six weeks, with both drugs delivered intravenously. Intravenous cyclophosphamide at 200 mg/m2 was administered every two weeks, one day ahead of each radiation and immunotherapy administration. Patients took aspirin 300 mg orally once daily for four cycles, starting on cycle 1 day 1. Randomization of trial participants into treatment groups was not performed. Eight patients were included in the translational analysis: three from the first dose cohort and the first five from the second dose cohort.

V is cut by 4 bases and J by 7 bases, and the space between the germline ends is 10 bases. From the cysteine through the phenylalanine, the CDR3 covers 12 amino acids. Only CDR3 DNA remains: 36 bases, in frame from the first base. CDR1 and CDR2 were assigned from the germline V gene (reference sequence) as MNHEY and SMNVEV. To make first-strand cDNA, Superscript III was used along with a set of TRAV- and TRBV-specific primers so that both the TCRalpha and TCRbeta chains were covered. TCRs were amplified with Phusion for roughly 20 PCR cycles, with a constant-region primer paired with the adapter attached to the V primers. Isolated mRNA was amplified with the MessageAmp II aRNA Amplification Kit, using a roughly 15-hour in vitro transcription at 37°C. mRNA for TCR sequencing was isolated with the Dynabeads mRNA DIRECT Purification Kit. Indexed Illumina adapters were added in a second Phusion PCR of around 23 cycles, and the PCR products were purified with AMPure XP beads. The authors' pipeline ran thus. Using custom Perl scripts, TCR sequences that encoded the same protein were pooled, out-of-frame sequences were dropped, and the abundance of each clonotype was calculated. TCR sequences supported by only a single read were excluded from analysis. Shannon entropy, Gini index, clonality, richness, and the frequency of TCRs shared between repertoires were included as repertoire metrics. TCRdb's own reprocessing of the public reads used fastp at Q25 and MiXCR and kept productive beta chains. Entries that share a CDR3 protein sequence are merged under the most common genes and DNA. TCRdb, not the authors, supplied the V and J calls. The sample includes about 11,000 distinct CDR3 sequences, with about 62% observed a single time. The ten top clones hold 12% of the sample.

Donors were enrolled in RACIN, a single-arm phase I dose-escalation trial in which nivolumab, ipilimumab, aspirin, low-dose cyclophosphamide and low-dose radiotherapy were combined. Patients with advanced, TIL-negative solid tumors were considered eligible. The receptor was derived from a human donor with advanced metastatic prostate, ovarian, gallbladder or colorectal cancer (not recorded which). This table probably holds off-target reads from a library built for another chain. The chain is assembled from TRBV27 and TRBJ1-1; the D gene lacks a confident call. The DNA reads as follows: TGTGCCAGCAGTTCCAATGAGGGTGAAGCTTTCTTT. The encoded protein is CASSSNEGEAFF.